The 15 T cell receptor beta chains presented below share a single source sample, sequenced in a study of cytomegalovirus exposure and HLA in healthy donors. With 60 Vbeta and 13 Jbeta primers, the PCR was carried out. Profiled with immunoSEQ multiplex PCR; TCRdb holds only in-frame clones, not every one. The sample consists of about 200,000 clones, 82% of them appearing once. Sample: PBMCs. These receptor sequences come from a boy between 2 and 10 years old in good health and CMV-seronegative.

The V gene is TRBV6-6, the J gene TRBJ2-7, with 10 bases matching TRBD1. CDR3 length: 16 residues. J lost 2 bases, V lost 6 bases, and 10 bases had no gene match. CDR1 and CDR2 from the germline V gene are MNHNY and SVGAGI (reference sequence). CDR3 DNA sequence: TGTGCCAGCAGCAGAACGGGACAGGGGCGCCCCTACGAGCAGTACTTC. Its protein product is CASSRTGQGRPYEQYF.

This sequence joins TRBV4-1 and TRBJ1-3; 10 bases are shared with TRBD1. Germline V gene data show CDR1 as MGHRA and CDR2 as YSYEKL. The V and J ends lost 4 bases and 2 bases, in that order; junction bases with no gene match: 11. The CDR3 runs 18 residues. For the CDR3, the DNA is TGCGCCAGCAGCCCCGGGGGGGCCGGGACAGGGGCTGGAAACACCATATATTTT. This translates into CASSPGGAGTGAGNTIYF.

V is TRBV12-5 and J is TRBJ2-5, with TRBD1 matching 7 bases. This CDR3 has 14 residues. From germline, CDR1 is LGHNT and CDR2 FRNRAP. V dropped 6 bases and J dropped 1; count of bases not matched to a gene: 5. Here the CDR3 reads CASGTYRGQETQYF. For the CDR3, the DNA is TGTGCTAGTGGCACCTACAGGGGCCAAGAGACCCAGTACTTC.

The genes are TRBV7-3 and TRBJ2-3; D is undetermined. CDR3 length: 14 amino acids. CDR1 and CDR2 (germline): SGHTA, FQGTGA. V was clipped by 5 bases and J by 0 bases, with 9 bases between them. Here the CDR3 DNA reads TGTGCCAGCAGCCTGGGCCTTAGCACAGATACGCAGTATTTT. Protein: CASSLGLSTDTQYF.

For the CDR3, the DNA is TGTGCCAGCAGCTCCCCGAACTATGGCTACACCTTC. It is translated as CASSSPNYGYTF. The chain uses TRBV7-9 and TRBJ1-2; D is unclear. With 4 bases removed from V and 2 bases from J, the gap between germline ends came to 5 bases. This CDR3 is built from 12 residues. CDR1 SEHNR and CDR2 FQNEAQ come from the germline V gene (reference sequence).

On this clone itself: The junction departs from the called germline gene at one end, perhaps through a read error. The gene calls are TRBV10-2 and TRBJ2-2, with 7 bases that match TRBD1. Germline lookup yields CDR1 WSHSY and CDR2 SAAADI. The CDR3 consists of 14 residues. CDR3 coding DNA: TGCGCCAGCGGTGAACAGGGGTCGGCCGGGGAGCTGTTTTTT. It encodes CASGEQGSAGELFF.

V is TRBV7-9 and J is TRBJ1-5; a possible D gene is TRBD1 (6 bases). Trimming removed 1 base at V and 5 bases at J, with 12 bases between. The CDR3 totals 15 residues. From germline, CDR1 is SEHNR and CDR2 FQNEAQ (reference sequence). In nucleotides, the CDR3 is TGTGCCAGCAGCTTAGGAGGGGCAGGGGATCAGCCCCAGCATTTT. Translated: CASSLGGAGDQPQHF.

V is TRBV7-9 and J is TRBJ1-2; D remains unclear. This CDR3 has 14 residues. In germline, CDR1 is SEHNR, CDR2 FQNEAQ (reference sequence). The V end lost 0 bases, the J end lost 8 bases, and 13 bases lay between the germline ends. CDR3 sequence reads: CASSLATQVNGYTF. The DNA for the CDR3 is TGTGCCAGCAGCTTAGCGACGCAGGTAAACGGCTACACCTTC.

This chain uses TRBV5-1 with TRBJ2-3; 8 nucleotides line up with TRBD2. CDR3 length: 17 residues. J lost 1 base, V lost 4 bases, and 11 bases had no gene match. Germline assignment: CDR1 SGHRS and CDR2 YFSETQ. The CDR3 loop reads CASSPRGPGLGTDTQYF. In nucleotides, the CDR3 is TGCGCCAGCAGCCCAAGAGGGCCGGGACTAGGCACAGATACGCAGTATTTT.

The chain recombines TRBV6-6 with TRBJ1-6, with 7 nucleotides matching TRBD1. V shed 6 bases and J 0 bases; nucleotides not matched to a gene: 2. The CDR3 is 15 residues long. CDR1 is MNHNY, CDR2 SVGAGI, per germline (reference sequence). The CDR3: CASRWTGSYNSPLHF. CDR3 sequence (DNA): TGTGCCAGCAGATGGACAGGCTCCTATAATTCACCCCTCCACTTT.

The rearrangement links TRBV5-4 to TRBJ2-3, with 9 bases fitting TRBD1. The trim removed 0 bases at V and 5 bases at J, leaving 7 bases unmatched. This CDR3 is built from 16 residues. The germline CDR1 and CDR2 sequences are SGHNT and YYREEE (reference sequence). The CDR3 is CASSLELGQGEDTQYF. DNA of the CDR3: TGTGCCAGCAGCTTGGAATTGGGACAGGGTGAAGATACGCAGTATTTT.

The rearrangement joins TRBV5-8 to TRBJ1-2, with 8 bases aligning to TRBD1. CDR1 and CDR2 (germline): SGHTS, YDEGEE. The CDR3 loop spans 14 amino acids. V shed 3 bases, J shed 5 bases, and the junction held 6 bases outside the gene matches. CDR3 loop: CASSSGQGKYGYTF. DNA for the CDR3: TGTGCCAGCAGCTCCGGACAGGGAAAGTATGGCTACACCTTC.

V gene TRBV6-5 combines with J gene TRBJ1-2; a weak D match, TRBD1 (5 bases). Trimming stripped 10 bases from V and 1 base from J, with 13 bases between. The V gene's germline CDR1 is MNHEY and CDR2 SVGAGI. The CDR3 has 13 residues. Here the CDR3 reads CATRGTDNYGYTF. For the CDR3, the DNA is TGTGCCACACGGGGGACGGATAACTATGGCTACACCTTC.

The chain has TRBV4-3 and TRBJ2-7, with unresolved D. The CDR3 runs 15 residues. Germline V gene sequence: CDR1 LGHNA, CDR2 YSLEER. Trimming removed 0 bases at V and 2 bases at J, with 11 bases between. The CDR3 region has the DNA TGCGCCAGCAGCCAAGATTTACAGTCCGCCTACGAGCAGTACTTC. Its protein product is CASSQDLQSAYEQYF.

This chain uses TRBV10-3 with TRBJ1-6, with D uncertain. V gave up 6 bases and J gave up 10 bases, with 19 bases separating them. Germline CDR1 is ENHRY and CDR2 is SYGVKD. CDR3 length: 15 residues. CDR3 DNA sequence: TGTGCCATCAGCGGAGGGAGGGTCGTAGGGTCACCCCTCCACTTT. Residues: CAISGGRVVGSPLHF.